This TCR beta chain was obtained from a study of cytomegalovirus exposure and HLA in healthy donors. Study observations and caveats: Several of the most significant clusters were apparently associated with common viral pathogens in a later analysis. Later analysis demonstrated an association between a missense DCLRE1C variant and TCR beta V- and J-gene trimming. In a later analysis, across HLA loci, associated TCR counts were highest for DRB1, lowest for HLA-C.

13 Jbeta primers and 60 Vbeta primers were used for the PCR. Clones were read by immunoSEQ multiplex PCR, and TCRdb kept only the in-frame ones, dropping some. The sample shows some 190,000 clones, approximately 80% of them seen only once. Turning to this clone: What it binds is unknown.

The junction had 6 bases not matched to a gene; V was cut back by 1 base and J by 5 bases. The length of the CDR3 is 15 residues. Germline V gene sequence: CDR1 SGHTA, CDR2 FQGNSA. The TCR originated in a female donor in good health and CMV-seronegative. The chain couples TRBV7-2 to TRBJ2-3, with 7 bases that match TRBD2. The sequencing input was PBMCs. Here the CDR3 DNA reads TGTGCCAGCAGCTTAGGGGCGGGAGTGATAGATACGCAGTATTTT. This codes for CASSLGAGVIDTQYF.